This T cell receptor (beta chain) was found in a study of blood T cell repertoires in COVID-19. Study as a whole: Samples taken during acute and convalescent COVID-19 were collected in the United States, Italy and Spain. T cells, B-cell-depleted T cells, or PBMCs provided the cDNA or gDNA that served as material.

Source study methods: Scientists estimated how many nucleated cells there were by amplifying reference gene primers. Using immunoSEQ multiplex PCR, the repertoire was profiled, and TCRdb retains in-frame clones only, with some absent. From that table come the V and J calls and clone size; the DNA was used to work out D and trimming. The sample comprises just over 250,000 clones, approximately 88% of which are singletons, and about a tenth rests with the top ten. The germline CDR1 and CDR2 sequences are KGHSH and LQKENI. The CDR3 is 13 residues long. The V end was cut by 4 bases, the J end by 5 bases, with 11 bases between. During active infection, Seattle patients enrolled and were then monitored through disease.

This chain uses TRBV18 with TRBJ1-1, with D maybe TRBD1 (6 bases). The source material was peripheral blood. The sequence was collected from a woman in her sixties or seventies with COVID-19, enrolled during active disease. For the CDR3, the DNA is TGTGCCAGCTCACAAACGCAGGGGACTGAAGCTTTCTTT. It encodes CASSQTQGTEAFF.